This T cell receptor (beta chain) was sequenced for a study of radiotherapy plus CTLA-4 blockade in lung cancer. About the study: Among enrolled patients, roughly 20% responded and roughly 31% achieved disease control. General study findings and limits: Among reported predictors of response, early blood T cell clone dynamics with interferon-beta performed best. Tumor-origin TCR clones grew in blood after radiotherapy plus ipilimumab.

Patients had chemo-refractory metastatic non-small-cell lung cancer and received focal radiation plus CTLA-4 blockade that used ipilimumab. A word on this clone: No antigen is known for it.

The assay was immunoSEQ multiplex PCR, and TCRdb's table has in-frame clones only and misses some. The repertoire includes 70,000 to 90,000 clones, 78% of them detected once, and 22% sits in the top ten. The CDR3 is 17 residues long. V trimming: 1 base; J trimming: 1 base; junction bases outside the gene matches: 9. Germline-derived CDR1 and CDR2 are LGHNA and YNFKEQ. Specimen: peripheral blood, collected from a patient treated with radiotherapy plus ipilimumab. This rearrangement joins TRBV4-2 to TRBJ1-1, with TRBD1 matching 7 bases. The receptor comes from a human donor with non-small cell lung cancer whose response to radiotherapy plus ipilimumab could not be evaluated. Some clones in this sample may be carry-over from other donors' samples. CDR3 region: CASSQVWAGGGNTEAFF. Written as DNA, the CDR3 is TGTGCCAGCAGCCAAGTTTGGGCAGGGGGTGGGAACACTGAAGCTTTCTTT.